This T cell receptor beta chain was observed in a study of control samples from healthy donors and cancer patients. Sequenced by immunoSEQ multiplex PCR; TCRdb stores in-frame clones only, minus some. The data contain approximately 35,000 clones, approximately 95% of them singletons. This TCR derives from a man aged 35 to 55 with colorectal cancer. Material for sequencing was PBMCs.

The CDR3 spells CSVVGVDHRYNEQFF. The CDR3 coding sequence is TGCAGCGTTGTGGGGGTGGACCACCGGTACAATGAGCAGTTCTTC. The V call is TRBV29-1, the J call TRBJ2-1; TRBD1 or TRBD2 may be the D gene (5 bases each). The CDR3 has 15 amino acids. With 4 bases removed from V and 4 bases from J, the gap between germline ends came to 17 bases. From germline, CDR1 is SQVTM and CDR2 ANQGSEA.